The 20 T cell receptor beta chains below all came from one sample that was sequenced in a study of T cell responses to AZD1222 COVID-19 vaccine. The data were produced by immunoSEQ multiplex PCR, yet TCRdb's version contains in-frame clones alone and is incomplete. The table records 140,000 to 150,000 clones, approximately 88% of them present only once. Specimen: peripheral blood, collected 28 days after the second dose of the MenACWY control vaccine. Source of these receptors: an adult who received the MenACWY meningococcal vaccine as a control.

The genes are TRBV6-6 and TRBJ2-5; 9 bases fit TRBD1. Germline CDR1 reads MNHNY; CDR2 reads SVGAGI (reference sequence). V was pared by 6 bases and J by 2 bases, with 7 bases of the junction left unmatched. CDR3 length equals 15 residues. The CDR3 reads CASSRGQGLQETQYF. The DNA of the CDR3 is TGTGCCAGCAGCCGGGGACAGGGTCTTCAAGAGACCCAGTACTTC.

The rearrangement joins TRBV9 to TRBJ2-3; D is ambiguous. The V end was cut by 0 bases, the J end by 2 bases, with 10 bases between. Germline V gives CDR1 SGDLS, CDR2 YYNGEE. The CDR3 contains 15 residues. The CDR3 DNA sequence: TGTGCCAGCAGCGTAGACGGCTCGTACACAGATACGCAGTATTTT. It codes for CASSVDGSYTDTQYF.

V gene TRBV28 combines with J gene TRBJ2-7; 11 nucleotides align to TRBD2. Looked up from germline, CDR1 is MDHEN and CDR2 is SYDVKM. This CDR3 contains 16 residues. V lost 6 bases and J lost 3; bases outside the gene matches: 10. CDR3 coding DNA: TGTGCCAGCAGCGAACTCCTGACTAGCGGGAACTACGAGCAGTACTTC. This codes for CASSELLTSGNYEQYF.

This clone was seen only once. The chain joins TRBV29-1 to TRBJ1-2; 7 bases are a match to TRBD1. Germline V gives CDR1 SQVTM, CDR2 ANQGSEA. V shed 2 bases, J shed 7 bases, and the junction held 4 bases outside the gene matches. The CDR3 covers 12 residues. CDR3 in amino acids: CSVEPGGSGYTF. For the CDR3, the DNA is TGCAGCGTTGAACCAGGGGGAAGTGGCTACACCTTC.

The rearrangement links TRBV12-5 to TRBJ2-5; D possibly corresponds to TRBD2 (5 bases). Germline V gene sequence: CDR1 LGHNT, CDR2 FRNRAP. CDR3 length: 11 amino acids. V gave up 6 bases and J gave up 7 bases, with 9 bases separating them. Written as DNA, the CDR3 is TGTGCTAGTGGCCCGGCGGGGACCCAGTACTTC. It encodes CASGPAGTQYF.

This clone appeared once. J is TRBJ1-2 and V is TRBV5-1, with 10 nucleotides matching TRBD1. CDR3 size: 15 residues. V lost 4 bases and J lost 8; bases outside the gene matches: 11. The germline gives CDR1 SGHRS, CDR2 YFSETQ. CDR3 in amino acids: CASSPDPGTGEGYTF. In DNA form, the CDR3 reads TGCGCCAGCAGCCCGGACCCCGGGACAGGGGAAGGCTACACCTTC.

V gene TRBV28 combines with J gene TRBJ2-7; a weak D match, TRBD1 (5 bases). V lost 2 bases, J lost 7 bases, and 18 bases lay in between. Germline lookup yields CDR1 MDHEN and CDR2 SYDVKM. This CDR3 is 15 amino acids long. CDR3 in amino acids: CASSLTAGWGREQYF. In DNA form, the CDR3 reads TGTGCCAGCAGTTTAACGGCAGGTTGGGGCAGAGAGCAGTACTTC. Supplemented by reference TRBV28 and TRBJ2-7, the full variable domain reads DVKVTQSSRYLVKRTGEKVFLECVQDMDHENMFWYRQDPGLGLRLIYFSYDVKMKEKGDIPEGYSVSREKKERFSLILESASTNQTSMYLCASSLTAGWGREQYFGPGTRLTVT.

This chain connects TRBV7-9 to TRBJ1-1; the D gene is possibly TRBD1 (5 bases). Germline V gene data show CDR1 as SEHNR and CDR2 as FQNEAQ (reference sequence). The V gene lost 5 bases and the J gene lost 2 bases, with 18 bases spanning the gap. The CDR3 covers 16 residues. CDR3 sequence: CASSPTLGRGNTEAFF. As DNA, the CDR3 is TGTGCCAGCAGCCCCACCCTGGGGCGGGGAAACACTGAAGCTTTCTTT.

The chain uses TRBV30 and TRBJ2-5; 9 bases line up with TRBD2. Germline V gene data show CDR1 as GTSNPN and CDR2 as SVGIG (reference sequence). With 7 bases clipped from V and 2 bases from J, the junction kept 5 bases outside the gene matches. The CDR3 extends over 13 amino acids. In nucleotides, the CDR3 is TGTGCCTCGGCGGGGGGGCTTCAAGAGACCCAGTACTTC. It specifies CASAGGLQETQYF.

The chain recombines TRBV7-9 with TRBJ2-7; perhaps TRBD2 as D (5 bases). Trimming removed 1 base from V and 11 bases from J, with 9 bases in between. The CDR3 is 11 amino acids. Germline CDR1 is SEHNR and CDR2 is FQNEAQ (reference sequence). The CDR3 here is CASSLGTSKYF. For the CDR3, the DNA is TGTGCCAGCAGCTTAGGGACTTCGAAGTACTTC.

This clone has a single count. The chain recombines TRBV6-6 with TRBJ1-5; the D gene is possibly TRBD1 (5 bases). The CDR3 consists of 13 residues. The V end was cut by 4 bases, the J end by 11 bases, with 15 bases between. CDR1 is MNHNY and CDR2 is SVGAGI in the germline V gene (reference sequence). Written as DNA, the CDR3 is TGTGCCAGCAGTTCCCCGGGGGAGAGCACCCAGCATTTT. It is translated as CASSSPGESTQHF.

The chain links TRBV4-3 to TRBJ1-6; D is unresolved. CDR1 and CDR2 (germline): LGHNA, YSLEER. Trimming left V 1 base short and J 10 bases short, with 11 bases between. This CDR3 spans 14 amino acids. The CDR3 reads CASSQALRRSPLHF. The CDR3 bases are TGCGCCAGCAGCCAAGCCTTACGGAGATCACCCCTCCACTTT.

The chain links TRBV29-1 to TRBJ2-3; D is ambiguous. The V gene lost 3 bases and the J gene lost 4 bases, with 8 bases spanning the gap. The CDR3 runs to 12 residues. Germline loops: CDR1 SQVTM, CDR2 ANQGSEA. DNA for the CDR3: TGCAGCGTTGACCCCGGAGCAGATACGCAGTATTTT. This sequence encodes CSVDPGADTQYF.

This chain uses TRBV5-1 with TRBJ2-2; D remains ambiguous. Trimming removed 1 base from V and 4 bases from J, with 2 bases in between. This CDR3 has 12 residues. The V gene's germline CDR1 is SGHRS and CDR2 YFSETQ. In nucleotides, the CDR3 is TGCGCCAGCAGCTTGTTCACCGGGGAGCTGTTTTTT. Protein product: CASSLFTGELFF.

V is TRBV6-5 and J is TRBJ1-2; TRBD1 is a possible D gene (6 bases). Trimming pared 4 bases from V and 6 bases from J, leaving 21 bases between. The CDR3 spans 16 residues. Germline V gene lookup returns CDR1 MNHEY and CDR2 SVGAGI. DNA for the CDR3: TGTGCCAGCAGTTCCCGGGACACGGGGGGGGCGGATGGCTACACCTTC. Its protein product is CASSSRDTGGADGYTF.

This chain's CDR3 is CASSLVGTLSYGYTF. The DNA for the CDR3 is TGTGCCAGCAGCTTGGTTGGGACCCTGAGCTATGGCTACACCTTC. This chain connects TRBV5-5 to TRBJ1-2; a weak D match, TRBD1 (5 bases). This CDR3 has 15 amino acids. Germline V lookup: CDR1 SGHKS, CDR2 YYEKEE (reference sequence). Trimming pared 0 bases from V and 4 bases from J, leaving 13 bases between. Complete variable domain (other parts from reference TRBV5-5 and TRBJ1-2): DAGVTQSPTHLIKTRGQQVTLRCSPISGHKSVSWYQQVLGQGPQFIFQYYEKEERGRGNFPDRFSARQFPNYSSELNVNALLLGDSALYLCASSLVGTLSYGYTFGSGTRLTVV.

This chain uses TRBV27 with TRBJ1-6; D remains unclear. The V gene lost 2 bases and the J gene lost 7 bases, with 15 bases spanning the gap. Germline V gene lookup returns CDR1 MNHEY and CDR2 SMNVEV (reference sequence). The CDR3 is 16 amino acids. The CDR3 DNA reads as TGTGCCAGCAGTTTAGCCGGGCCAGGCCTAAATTCACCCCTCCACTTT. It is translated as CASSLAGPGLNSPLHF.

J is TRBJ1-1 and V is TRBV28, with 9 bases lining up with TRBD1. V trimming: 6 bases; J trimming: 2 bases; junction bases outside the gene matches: 4. The germline CDR1 and CDR2 sequences are MDHEN and SYDVKM. The CDR3 length is 14 residues. CDR3 sequence: CASRGQGENTEAFF. The CDR3 region has the DNA TGTGCCAGCAGGGGACAGGGAGAAAACACTGAAGCTTTCTTT.

The chain employs TRBV20-1 and TRBJ2-1; D gene unclear. CDR1 is DFQATT, CDR2 SNEGSKA, per germline (reference sequence). There are 13 residues in the CDR3. The ends were cut back, 3 bases at V and 0 bases at J, with 6 bases in the middle. CDR3 bases: TGCAGTGCTAGTGCAGACTCCTACAATGAGCAGTTCTTC. It translates to CSASADSYNEQFF.

This clone was seen only once. The V gene is TRBV7-9, the J gene TRBJ2-1, with TRBD2 identical over 9 bases. From germline, CDR1 is SEHNR and CDR2 FQNEAQ (reference sequence). CDR3 size: 16 residues. V gave up 5 bases and J gave up 6 bases; unmatched junction bases: 11. CDR3 region: CASSANSGRAGNEQFF. CDR3 nucleotide sequence: TGTGCCAGCAGCGCTAATAGCGGGAGAGCTGGCAATGAGCAGTTCTTC.